The 20 T cell receptor beta chains given below trace back to one sample, sequenced in a study of shared T cell receptors in the human thymus. The protocol was immunoSEQ multiplex PCR, while the TCRdb copy is restricted to in-frame clones and leaves out a portion. The table has 500,000 to 550,000 clones, around three quarters seen once. The sample was also linked to a second study, of human thymus T cells.

Sequenced material: thymocytes. The receptors were gathered from a boy under two years old with a congenital heart defect.

The chain has TRBV9 and TRBJ2-7, with 7 bases fitting TRBD1. J was trimmed by 3 bases and V by 3 bases; bases with no gene match: 3. This CDR3 region has 13 residues. The V gene's germline CDR1 is SGDLS and CDR2 YYNGEE. CDR3 region: CASSDRQGYEQYF. DNA of the CDR3: TGTGCCAGCAGCGACAGACAGGGCTACGAGCAGTACTTC.

The rearrangement joins TRBV29-1 to TRBJ2-7; D is unresolved. The CDR3 runs 14 residues. CDR1 and CDR2 (germline): SQVTM, ANQGSEA. V lost 2 bases to trimming and J lost 2 bases, with 13 bases between them. The CDR3 here is CSVESPTPPYEQYF. CDR3 in DNA: TGCAGCGTTGAATCGCCGACACCCCCCTACGAGCAGTACTTC.

The CDR3 nucleotides read TGTGCCAGCAGCCAGCGGGGTAACTACGAGCAGTACTTC. As protein: CASSQRGNYEQYF. J is TRBJ2-7 and V is TRBV6-5; TRBD2 aligns across 7 bases. The CDR3 runs to 13 residues. Germline CDR1 reads MNHEY; CDR2 reads SVGAGI. With 6 bases clipped from V and 3 bases from J, the junction kept 5 bases outside the gene matches.

This clone was observed a few times. The chain links TRBV7-9 to TRBJ1-3; TRBD1 agrees at 11 bases. Germline-derived CDR1 and CDR2 are SEHNR and FQNEAQ (reference sequence). This CDR3 spans 17 amino acids. Trimming at V came to 1 base and at J to 9 bases, leaving 11 bases not matched to a gene. The DNA for the CDR3 is TGTGCCAGCAGCTTAGAAGCCCCGGGACAGGGGGATAGCACCATATATTTT. This sequence encodes CASSLEAPGQGDSTIYF.

The chain combines TRBV7-9 with TRBJ2-5; possible D gene TRBD2, 7 bases. CDR1 and CDR2 (germline): SEHNR, FQNEAQ (reference sequence). Deletions cut 5 bases from V and 2 bases from J, with 12 bases between. The CDR3 loop spans 14 amino acids. The CDR3 spells CASSKGGTQETQYF. The CDR3 DNA sequence: TGTGCCAGCAGCAAGGGGGGGACTCAAGAGACCCAGTACTTC.

The J gene is TRBJ2-1, the V gene TRBV5-6; 10 bases match TRBD2. With 0 bases clipped from V and 7 bases from J, the junction kept 4 bases outside the gene matches. The CDR3 sequence is 15 residues long. Germline assignment: CDR1 SGHDT and CDR2 YYEEEE. In nucleotides, the CDR3 is TGTGCCAGCAGCTTGGCTAGCGGGAGATGGAATGAGCAGTTCTTC. It is translated as CASSLASGRWNEQFF.

The sample holds a few counts of this clone. The chain employs TRBV5-1 and TRBJ2-1; 9 positions match TRBD1. There are 16 residues in the CDR3. V gave up 4 bases and J gave up 7 bases; unmatched junction bases: 12. The germline gives CDR1 SGHRS, CDR2 YFSETQ. CDR3 sequence reads: CASSTWKGQGGNEQFF. The CDR3 DNA reads TGCGCCAGCAGCACCTGGAAGGGACAGGGAGGGAATGAGCAGTTCTTC. Combining the CDR3 with reference TRBV5-1 and TRBJ2-1 gives the whole variable domain KAGVTQTPRYLIKTRGQQVTLSCSPISGHRSVSWYQQTPGQGLQFLFEYFSETQRNKGNFPGRFSGRQFSNSRSEMNVSTLELGDSALYLCASSTWKGQGGNEQFFGPGTRLTVL.

This chain joins TRBV5-1 and TRBJ1-1; possibly TRBD1 for D (5 bases). Germline values: CDR1 SGHRS, CDR2 YFSETQ. The CDR3 length is 13 residues. V gave up 4 bases and J gave up 4 bases, with 11 bases separating them. The DNA for the CDR3 is TGCGCCAGCAGCCCCGACAGAGCCACTGAAGCTTTCTTT. It is translated as CASSPDRATEAFF. Full variable domain (remainder filled in from reference TRBV5-1 and TRBJ1-1): KAGVTQTPRYLIKTRGQQVTLSCSPISGHRSVSWYQQTPGQGLQFLFEYFSETQRNKGNFPGRFSGRQFSNSRSEMNVSTLELGDSALYLCASSPDRATEAFFGQGTRLTVV.

This clone has a handful of counts. The chain recombines TRBV6-5 with TRBJ1-5, with D perhaps TRBD1 (6 bases). Trimming took off 10 bases at V and 5 bases at J, with 12 bases between the two ends. The length of the CDR3 is 12 residues. CDR1 and CDR2 (germline): MNHEY, SVGAGI. CDR3 protein: CATGQIHQPQHF. The CDR3 DNA follows: TGTGCCACAGGACAGATACATCAGCCCCAGCATTTT.

This clone was detected only once. V is TRBV4-1 and J is TRBJ2-5; the match to TRBD1 covers 7 bases. Germline V CDR1 and CDR2: MGHRA, YSYEKL. The CDR3 consists of 15 residues. The ends lost 0 bases at V and 4 bases at J; junction bases unmatched: 5. The CDR3 DNA reads as TGCGCCAGCAGCCAAGATTCAGGGGGTATAGAGACCCAGTACTTC. Encoded protein: CASSQDSGGIETQYF.

The genes are TRBV6-5 and TRBJ1-2; 7 positions match TRBD1. In germline, CDR1 is MNHEY, CDR2 SVGAGI. The CDR3 has 16 residues. Trimming cost V 2 bases and J 5 bases; bases outside gene matches: 11. The CDR3 DNA follows: TGTGCCAGCAGTTACGGTGCCGGGACAGTGACTTATGGCTACACCTTC. This translates into CASSYGAGTVTYGYTF.

The V and J genes are TRBV4-2 and TRBJ2-7, with 9 positions matching TRBD1. After removal of 0 bases from V and 3 bases from J, the junction contained 6 bases not matched to a gene. This CDR3 has 16 residues. In germline, CDR1 is LGHNA, CDR2 YNFKEQ. In DNA form, the CDR3 reads TGTGCCAGCAGCCAAGATCAGGGACAGGGTTTCTACGAGCAGTACTTC. Its translation is CASSQDQGQGFYEQYF.

V is TRBV25-1 and J is TRBJ2-3; 11 bases map to TRBD2. The junction had 3 bases not matched to a gene; V was cut back by 4 bases and J by 3 bases. There are 15 residues in the CDR3. The germline V gene has CDR1 MGHDK and CDR2 SYGVNS. The DNA for the CDR3 is TGTGCCAGCAGTGTTAGCGGGAGGGTGACAGATACGCAGTATTTT. Residues: CASSVSGRVTDTQYF.

This chain's CDR3 is CASGAPGTQHF. As DNA, the CDR3 is TGTGCCAGCGGAGCTCCCGGGACCCAGCATTTT. V usage is TRBV27 and J usage is TRBJ1-5; D is unclear. Germline CDR1 is MNHEY and CDR2 is SMNVEV (reference sequence). V was pared by 8 bases and J by 11 bases, with 13 bases between. CDR3 length equals 11 residues.

J is TRBJ2-7 and V is TRBV5-4; 9 bases are shared with TRBD1. J lost 5 bases, V lost 3 bases, and 6 bases had no gene match. The CDR3 spans 14 residues. The V gene's germline CDR1 is SGHNT and CDR2 YYREEE (reference sequence). The CDR3 here is CASSWTGAGDEQYF. The DNA for the CDR3 is TGTGCCAGCAGCTGGACAGGGGCCGGGGACGAGCAGTACTTC.

The rearrangement uses TRBV19 and TRBJ1-2; tentative D call: TRBD1 (5 bases). Germline V gene data show CDR1 as LNHDA and CDR2 as SQIVND (reference sequence). V was shortened by 6 bases and J by 3 bases, with 14 bases between the two germline ends. The CDR3 loop spans 14 amino acids. CDR3 DNA sequence: TGTGCCAGTAGCTCCGCCAGGGCCTACTATGGCTACACCTTC. Translating it yields CASSSARAYYGYTF.

This clone was seen a few times. This sequence joins TRBV5-4 and TRBJ2-7; TRBD2 aligns across 7 bases. This CDR3 comprises 15 residues. Germline V gene sequence: CDR1 SGHNT, CDR2 YYREEE (reference sequence). With V trimmed by 1 base and J by 7 bases, 11 bases remained unmatched. The CDR3 region has the DNA TGTGCCAGCAGCTTGTGGAACGAGCGGGGATTTGAGCAGTACTTC. Protein: CASSLWNERGFEQYF.

The rearrangement links TRBV10-3 to TRBJ2-3, with D perhaps TRBD2 (7 bases). The V gene's germline CDR1 is ENHRY and CDR2 SYGVKD. The V end lost 0 bases, the J end lost 5 bases, and 15 bases lay between the germline ends. The CDR3 covers 16 residues. CDR3 sequence (DNA): TGTGCCATCAGTGAGTCGGGGGGCGGGAGCTTAGATACGCAGTATTTT. Translation: CAISESGGGSLDTQYF.

The chain couples TRBV7-2 to TRBJ2-7; 10 nucleotides match TRBD2. CDR1 SGHTA and CDR2 FQGNSA come from the germline V gene. The V and J ends lost 5 bases and 4 bases, in that order; junction bases with no gene match: 11. CDR3 length: 16 residues. CDR3 amino acids: CASSGDPGLAHYEQYF. The CDR3 region has the DNA TGTGCCAGCAGCGGCGACCCGGGACTAGCGCATTACGAGCAGTACTTC.

This clone has a handful of counts. The V and J genes are TRBV7-6 and TRBJ2-6; D possibly corresponds to TRBD1 (8 bases). Trimming took 0 bases from V and 4 from J, leaving 16 bases between them. CDR1 is SGHVS and CDR2 is FNYEAQ in the germline V gene. The CDR3 is 18 amino acids. In nucleotides, the CDR3 is TGTGCCAGCAGCTTAGCAGGACAGGGAGGGAGGGGGGCCAACGTCCTGACTTTC. It translates to CASSLAGQGGRGANVLTF.